These 13 T cell receptor beta chains originate from one sample sequenced in a study of T cell changes during pregnancy in multiple sclerosis. The repertoire was sequenced with immunoSEQ multiplex PCR; TCRdb's copy has only in-frame clones and lacks some. The table has about 69,000 clones, around 90% seen once; the top ten hold roughly 1.5%. The sequences come from peripheral blood, collected in the third trimester of pregnancy. The receptors come from a female donor with multiple sclerosis, enrolled in a pregnancy study.

This chain links TRBV4-3 with TRBJ1-3; D is uncertain. Trimming took off 1 base at V and 7 bases at J, with 17 bases between the two ends. The germline V gene has CDR1 LGHNA and CDR2 YSLEER. This CDR3 comprises 16 residues. DNA for the CDR3: TGCGCCAGCAGCCAAGTGGGCAGAGTTTATCCCAACACCATATATTTT. Translation: CASSQVGRVYPNTIYF.

The rearrangement uses TRBV4-3 and TRBJ2-1, with 13 positions matching TRBD2. V lost 1 base to trimming and J lost 5 bases; unmatched junction nucleotides: 2. Germline CDR1 and CDR2: LGHNA and YSLEER. This CDR3 spans 16 amino acids. CDR3 DNA: TGCGCCAGCAGCCAAGCCGGGACTAGCGGGAACAATGAGCAGTTCTTC. This translates into CASSQAGTSGNNEQFF.

The CDR3 DNA sequence: TGTGCCAGCAGCTTCCAAGCGGGACCCCAGGGTGAGCAGTTCTTC. This encodes CASSFQAGPQGEQFF. The V and J genes are TRBV7-3 and TRBJ2-1, with 7 bases that match TRBD2. Germline CDR1 and CDR2: SGHTA and FQGTGA. The length of the CDR3 is 15 residues. After removal of 3 bases from V and 9 bases from J, the junction contained 11 bases not matched to a gene.

This rearrangement joins TRBV18 to TRBJ1-2; a weak D match, TRBD1 (5 bases). The germline V gene has CDR1 KGHSH and CDR2 LQKENI. V was pared by 6 bases and J by 4 bases, with 15 bases between. This CDR3 region has 14 residues. DNA of the CDR3: TGTGCCAGCTCTCCTGGGGGGGACGGCTATGGCTACACCTTC. Translating gives CASSPGGDGYGYTF.

The chain joins TRBV4-2 to TRBJ2-5; D gene uncertain. The CDR3 is 14 residues long. The V gene's germline CDR1 is LGHNA and CDR2 YNFKEQ. V was clipped by 1 base and J by 5 bases, with 11 bases between them. The CDR3 sequence: CASSQVWPVETQYF. The DNA of the CDR3 is TGTGCCAGCAGCCAAGTGTGGCCCGTGGAGACCCAGTACTTC.

The chain has TRBV11-2 and TRBJ1-6, with no clear D. The CDR3 loop spans 18 amino acids. Germline CDR1 SGHAT, CDR2 FQNNGV. Trimming removed 1 base from V and 0 bases from J, with 13 bases in between. The CDR3 bases are TGTGCCAGCAGCTTAGCGGTAGGGAGGAGCTCCTATAATTCACCCCTCCACTTT. It codes for CASSLAVGRSSYNSPLHF.

The CDR3 loop reads CASSEKLTRIWLNEKLFF. In DNA form, the CDR3 reads TGTGCCAGCAGTGAAAAACTAACTCGTATCTGGCTTAATGAAAAACTGTTTTTT. V gene TRBV6-1 combines with J gene TRBJ1-4, with D unclear. V was pared by 2 bases and J by 4 bases, with 20 bases between. Germline V CDR1 and CDR2: MNHNS, SASEGT. The CDR3 totals 18 residues.

The chain is built from TRBV25-1 and TRBJ1-1; the match to TRBD1 covers 9 bases. Trimming cost V 2 bases and J 7 bases; bases outside gene matches: 8. The CDR3 extends over 15 amino acids. Germline assignment: CDR1 MGHDK and CDR2 SYGVNS. The CDR3 DNA follows: TGTGCCAGCAGTGAAGAGAGGGGGACAGGGTGTGAAGCTTTCTTT. Its translation is CASSEERGTGCEAFF.

J is TRBJ2-5 and V is TRBV28; 12 positions match TRBD2. CDR1 and CDR2 (germline): MDHEN, SYDVKM. Losses at the gene ends were 0 bases for V and 5 bases for J; bases not matched to a gene: 4. CDR3 length: 16 residues. This chain's CDR3 is CASSLWTSGGGETQYF. The DNA for the CDR3 is TGTGCCAGCAGTTTATGGACTAGCGGGGGTGGGGAGACCCAGTACTTC.

J is TRBJ2-5 and V is TRBV7-2, with TRBD2 matching over 9 bases. CDR3 size: 16 residues. V lost 3 bases, J lost 4 bases, and 9 bases stayed unmatched. Germline V gene data show CDR1 as SGHTA and CDR2 as FQGNSA. CDR3 loop: CASSFTFVLAGETQYF. CDR3 nucleotide sequence: TGTGCCAGCAGCTTTACGTTCGTACTAGCGGGAGAGACCCAGTACTTC. The full variable domain, with the rest looked up from reference TRBV7-2 and TRBJ2-5, is GAGVSQSPSNKVTEKGKDVELRCDPISGHTALYWYRQSLGQGLEFLIYFQGNSAPDKSGLPSDRFSAERTGGSVSTLTIQRTQQEDSAVYLCASSFTFVLAGETQYFGPGTRLLVL.

The chain uses TRBV5-1 and TRBJ1-1; D gene ambiguous. Trimming took off 4 bases at V and 1 base at J, with 11 bases between the two ends. The length of the CDR3 is 14 residues. Germline V lookup: CDR1 SGHRS, CDR2 YFSETQ. Written as DNA, the CDR3 is TGCGCCAGCAGCGCTGCTCCGGGGAACACTGAAGCTTTCTTT. This sequence encodes CASSAAPGNTEAFF.

V gene TRBV6-4 combines with J gene TRBJ2-3, with TRBD2 matching over 12 bases. CDR1 and CDR2 (germline): MRHNA, SNTAGT. The CDR3 spans 15 residues. Germline trimming cut 4 bases from V and 1 base from J; bases unmatched to any gene: 0. The CDR3 nucleotides read TGTGCCAGCAGTGCTAGCGGGGGGGGCACAGATACGCAGTATTTT. It translates to CASSASGGGTDTQYF.

The V gene is TRBV19, the J gene TRBJ2-1, with 7 bases identical to TRBD2. The V gene's germline CDR1 is LNHDA and CDR2 SQIVND (reference sequence). V was clipped by 5 bases and J by 3 bases; unmatched bases: 1. The CDR3 runs to 13 residues. The CDR3 sequence is CASSGDYYNEQFF. The CDR3 DNA is TGTGCCAGTAGTGGGGACTACTACAATGAGCAGTTCTTC.